A selection of T cell receptor beta chains follows, all from one sample in a study of blood T cell repertoires in COVID-19. Sequenced by immunoSEQ multiplex PCR; TCRdb stores in-frame clones only, minus some. The data show 260,000 or so clones, approximately 85% seen once. Input material: peripheral blood. These receptors all stem from a woman in her seventies with acute or convalescent COVID-19. Both conserved end residues are part of each CDR3. Each record gives: V gene, CDR3 length, clone size, D gene, J gene, CDR3 DNA, CDR3 protein. The D gene is left open where the match is weak. The listing skips clone size in some rows; elsewhere it reads once, few, many or a size class.

V gene: TRBV27
CDR3 length: 15
clone size: .
D gene: .
J gene: TRBJ1-5
CDR3 DNA: TGTGCCAGCAGGGATGGGGGCACGGAACTGGGGCCCCAGCATTTT
CDR3 protein: CASRDGGTELGPQHF

V gene: TRBV19
CDR3 length: 19
clone size: .
D gene: TRBD1
J gene: TRBJ1-5
CDR3 DNA: TGTGCCAGTAGTATAGAATATAAATGGACAGGGGTGTATACTCAGCCCCAGCATTTT
CDR3 protein: CASSIEYKWTGVYTQPQHF

V gene: TRBV11-3
CDR3 length: 18
clone size: .
D gene: TRBD2
J gene: TRBJ2-3
CDR3 DNA: TGTGCCAGCAGCCCCGGACTAGCGGGGGGCGGGAGCACAGATACGCAGTATTTT
CDR3 protein: CASSPGLAGGGSTDTQYF

V gene: TRBV30
CDR3 length: 13
clone size: .
D gene: .
J gene: TRBJ1-4
CDR3 DNA: TGTGCCTGGAGTAGGGGGAGTAATGAAAAACTGTTTTTT
CDR3 protein: CAWSRGSNEKLFF

V gene: TRBV5-1
CDR3 length: 15
clone size: .
D gene: TRBD2
J gene: TRBJ2-5
CDR3 DNA: TGCGCCAGCAGCTTGGGTTCTAGCGGGGAAGAGACCCAGTACTTC
CDR3 protein: CASSLGSSGEETQYF

V gene: TRBV2
CDR3 length: 12
clone size: .
D gene: .
J gene: TRBJ1-2
CDR3 DNA: TGTGCCAGCAGTGCAGGGGCAAGTGGCTACACCTTC
CDR3 protein: CASSAGASGYTF

V gene: TRBV6-2/TRBV6-3
CDR3 length: 16
clone size: once
D gene: TRBD1
J gene: TRBJ1-1
CDR3 DNA: TGTGCCAGCAGTTACCACGGACAGGGACAAGACACTGAAGCTTTCTTT
CDR3 protein: CASSYHGQGQDTEAFF

V gene: TRBV20-1
CDR3 length: 10
clone size: .
D gene: .
J gene: TRBJ2-1
CDR3 DNA: TGCAGTGCCTATCACAATGAGCAGTTCTTC
CDR3 protein: CSAYHNEQFF

V gene: TRBV2
CDR3 length: 14
clone size: .
D gene: .
J gene: TRBJ1-1
CDR3 DNA: TGTGCCAGCAGTCCTACCTTGTCGAACACTGAAGCTTTCTTT
CDR3 protein: CASSPTLSNTEAFF

V gene: TRBV27
CDR3 length: 16
clone size: .
D gene: .
J gene: TRBJ1-2
CDR3 DNA: TGTGCCAGCAGTTCAGGCGGCCCTGGACTAGTGGCTGGCTACACCTTC
CDR3 protein: CASSSGGPGLVAGYTF

V gene: TRBV3-1/TRBV3-2
CDR3 length: 14
clone size: few
D gene: .
J gene: TRBJ1-2
CDR3 DNA: TGTGCCAGCAGCCAAGGGGGAGATTTCTATGGCTACACCTTC
CDR3 protein: CASSQGGDFYGYTF

V gene: TRBV3-1/TRBV3-2
CDR3 length: 16
clone size: .
D gene: TRBD1
J gene: TRBJ1-4
CDR3 DNA: TGTGCCAGCAGCCAAGAGTCCTGGACAGGGAGGGAAAAACTGTTTTTT
CDR3 protein: CASSQESWTGREKLFF

V gene: TRBV10-3
CDR3 length: 14
clone size: .
D gene: TRBD1
J gene: TRBJ1-2
CDR3 DNA: TGTGCCATCAATAACAGGGGGCAGGACTATGGCTACACCTTC
CDR3 protein: CAINNRGQDYGYTF